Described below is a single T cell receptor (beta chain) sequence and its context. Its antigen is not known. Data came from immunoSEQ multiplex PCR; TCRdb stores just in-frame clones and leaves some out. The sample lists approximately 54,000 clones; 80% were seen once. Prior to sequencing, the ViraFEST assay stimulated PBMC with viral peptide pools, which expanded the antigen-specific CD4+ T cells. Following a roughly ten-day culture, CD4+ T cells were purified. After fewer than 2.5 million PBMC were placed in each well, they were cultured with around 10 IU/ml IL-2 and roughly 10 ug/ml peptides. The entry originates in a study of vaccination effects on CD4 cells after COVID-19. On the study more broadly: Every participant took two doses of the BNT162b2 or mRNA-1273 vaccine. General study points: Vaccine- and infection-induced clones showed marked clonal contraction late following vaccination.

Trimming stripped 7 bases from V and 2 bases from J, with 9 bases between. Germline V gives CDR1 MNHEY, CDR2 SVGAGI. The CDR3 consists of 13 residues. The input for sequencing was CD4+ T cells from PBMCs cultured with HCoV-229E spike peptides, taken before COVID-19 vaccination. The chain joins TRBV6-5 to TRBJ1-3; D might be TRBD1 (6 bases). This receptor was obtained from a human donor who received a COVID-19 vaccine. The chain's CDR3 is CASKRQAGNTIYF. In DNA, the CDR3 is TGTGCCAGCAAAAGACAGGCTGGAAACACCATATATTTT.